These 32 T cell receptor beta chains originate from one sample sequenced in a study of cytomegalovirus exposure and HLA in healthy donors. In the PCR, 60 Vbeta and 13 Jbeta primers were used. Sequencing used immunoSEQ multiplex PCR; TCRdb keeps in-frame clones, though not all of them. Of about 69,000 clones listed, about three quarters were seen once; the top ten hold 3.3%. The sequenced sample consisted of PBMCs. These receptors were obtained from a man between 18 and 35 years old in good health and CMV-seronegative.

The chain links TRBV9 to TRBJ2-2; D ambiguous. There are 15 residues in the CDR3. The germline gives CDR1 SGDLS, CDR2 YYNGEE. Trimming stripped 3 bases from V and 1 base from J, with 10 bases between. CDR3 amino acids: CASSGGSGNTGELFF. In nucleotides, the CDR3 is TGTGCCAGCAGCGGAGGCTCCGGGAACACCGGGGAGCTGTTTTTT.

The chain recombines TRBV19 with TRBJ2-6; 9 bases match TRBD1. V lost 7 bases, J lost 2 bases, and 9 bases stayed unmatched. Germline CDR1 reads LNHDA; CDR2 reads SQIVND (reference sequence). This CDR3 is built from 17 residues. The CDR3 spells CASTKGTGFAGANVLTF. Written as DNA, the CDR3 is TGTGCCAGTACAAAGGGGACAGGGTTTGCTGGGGCCAACGTCCTGACTTTC.

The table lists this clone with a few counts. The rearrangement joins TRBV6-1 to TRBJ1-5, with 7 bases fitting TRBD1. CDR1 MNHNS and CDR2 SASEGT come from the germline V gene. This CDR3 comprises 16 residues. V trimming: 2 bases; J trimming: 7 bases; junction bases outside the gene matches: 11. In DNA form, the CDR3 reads TGTGCCAGCAGTGAAAGTCCCGGACAGGTCTGGCAGCCCCAGCATTTT. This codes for CASSESPGQVWQPQHF.

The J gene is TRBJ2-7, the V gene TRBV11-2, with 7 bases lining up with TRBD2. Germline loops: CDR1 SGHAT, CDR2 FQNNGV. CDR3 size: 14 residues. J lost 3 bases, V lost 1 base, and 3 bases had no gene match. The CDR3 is CASSLGGGSYEQYV. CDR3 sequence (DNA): TGTGCCAGCAGCTTAGGGGGGGGGAGCTACGAGCAGTACGTC.

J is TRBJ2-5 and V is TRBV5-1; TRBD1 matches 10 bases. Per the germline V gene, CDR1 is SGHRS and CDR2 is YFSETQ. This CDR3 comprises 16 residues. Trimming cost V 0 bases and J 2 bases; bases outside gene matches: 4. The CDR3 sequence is CASSLEGQGVQETQYF. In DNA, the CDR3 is TGCGCCAGCAGCTTGGAAGGACAGGGGGTTCAAGAGACCCAGTACTTC.

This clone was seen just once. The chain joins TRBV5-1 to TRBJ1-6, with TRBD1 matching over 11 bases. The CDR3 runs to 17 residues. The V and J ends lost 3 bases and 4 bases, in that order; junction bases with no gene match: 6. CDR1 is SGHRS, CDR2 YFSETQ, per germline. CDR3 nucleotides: TGCGCCAGCAGCTCCTGGACAGGGGGCGGTTATAATTCACCCCTCCACTTT. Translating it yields CASSSWTGGGYNSPLHF. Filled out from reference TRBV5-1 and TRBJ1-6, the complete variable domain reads KAGVTQTPRYLIKTRGQQVTLSCSPISGHRSVSWYQQTPGQGLQFLFEYFSETQRNKGNFPGRFSGRQFSNSRSEMNVSTLELGDSALYLCASSSWTGGGYNSPLHFGNGTRLTVT.

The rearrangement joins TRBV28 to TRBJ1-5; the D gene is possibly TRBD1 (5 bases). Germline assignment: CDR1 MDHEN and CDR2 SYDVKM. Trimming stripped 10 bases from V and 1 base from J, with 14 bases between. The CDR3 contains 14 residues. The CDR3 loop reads CAITTEGSNQPQHF. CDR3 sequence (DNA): TGTGCCATCACCACGGAGGGGAGCAATCAGCCCCAGCATTTT. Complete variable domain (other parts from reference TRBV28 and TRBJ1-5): DVKVTQSSRYLVKRTGEKVFLECVQDMDHENMFWYRQDPGLGLRLIYFSYDVKMKEKGDIPEGYSVSREKKERFSLILESASTNQTSMYLCAITTEGSNQPQHFGDGTRLSIL.

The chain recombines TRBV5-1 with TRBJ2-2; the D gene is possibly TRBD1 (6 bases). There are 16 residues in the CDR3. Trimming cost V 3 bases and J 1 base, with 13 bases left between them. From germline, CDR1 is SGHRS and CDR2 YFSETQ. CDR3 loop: CASSYSTGQNTGELFF. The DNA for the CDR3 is TGCGCCAGCAGCTACTCGACAGGCCAGAACACCGGGGAGCTGTTTTTT.

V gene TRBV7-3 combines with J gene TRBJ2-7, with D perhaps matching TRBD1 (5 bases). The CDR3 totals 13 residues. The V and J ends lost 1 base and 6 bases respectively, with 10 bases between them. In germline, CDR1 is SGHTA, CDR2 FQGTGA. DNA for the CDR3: TGTGCCAGCAGCTTAAGATTTGGGGCCGAGCAGTACTTC. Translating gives CASSLRFGAEQYF.

The CDR3 coding sequence is TGCGCCAGCAGCCCGCGGGGACAGGGGGCGGTACTTCTTCCCTACGAGCAGTACTTC. This codes for CASSPRGQGAVLLPYEQYF. This chain joins TRBV5-1 and TRBJ2-7; 12 nucleotides line up with TRBD1. The ends lost 4 bases at V and 2 bases at J; junction bases unmatched: 16. There are 19 residues in the CDR3. Looked up from germline, CDR1 is SGHRS and CDR2 is YFSETQ.

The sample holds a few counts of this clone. The CDR3 protein is CASSVQDTSGNTIYF. In DNA, the CDR3 is TGTGCCAGCAGCGTACAGGACACTTCTGGAAACACCATATATTTT. The genes are TRBV9 and TRBJ1-3; possible D gene TRBD1, 5 bases. V was clipped by 1 base and J by 1 base, with 9 bases between them. CDR1 SGDLS and CDR2 YYNGEE come from the germline V gene. The CDR3 sequence is 15 residues long.

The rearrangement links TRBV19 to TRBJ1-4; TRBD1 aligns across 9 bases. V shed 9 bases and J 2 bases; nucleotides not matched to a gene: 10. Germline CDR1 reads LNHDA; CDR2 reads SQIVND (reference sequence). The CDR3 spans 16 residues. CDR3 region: CASSPGQGTTNEKLFF. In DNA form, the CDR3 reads TGTGCCAGCTCTCCGGGACAGGGTACGACTAATGAAAAACTGTTTTTT.

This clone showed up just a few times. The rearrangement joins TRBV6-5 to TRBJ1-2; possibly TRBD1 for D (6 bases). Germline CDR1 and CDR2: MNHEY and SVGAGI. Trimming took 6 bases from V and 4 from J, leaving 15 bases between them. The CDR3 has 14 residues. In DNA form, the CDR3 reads TGTGCCAGCAGCTTCCAAGGGGGTAGCTATGGCTACACCTTC. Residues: CASSFQGGSYGYTF.

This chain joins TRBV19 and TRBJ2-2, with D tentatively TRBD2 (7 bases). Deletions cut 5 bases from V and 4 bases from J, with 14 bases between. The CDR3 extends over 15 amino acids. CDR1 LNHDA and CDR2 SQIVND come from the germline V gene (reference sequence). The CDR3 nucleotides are TGTGCCAGTAGTCGGGGGGCGCGCAGCACCGGGGAGCTGTTTTTT. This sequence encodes CASSRGARSTGELFF.

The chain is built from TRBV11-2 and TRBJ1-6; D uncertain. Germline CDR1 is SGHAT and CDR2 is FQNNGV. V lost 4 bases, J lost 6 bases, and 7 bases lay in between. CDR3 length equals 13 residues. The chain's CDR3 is CASSSGFNSPLHF. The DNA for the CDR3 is TGTGCCAGCAGCTCGGGATTTAATTCACCCCTCCACTTT.

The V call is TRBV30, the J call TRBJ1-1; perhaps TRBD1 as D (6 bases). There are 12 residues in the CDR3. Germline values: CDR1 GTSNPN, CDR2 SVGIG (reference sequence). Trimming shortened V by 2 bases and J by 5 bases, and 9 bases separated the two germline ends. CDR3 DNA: TGTGCCTGGAGTACAGGGAGAACTGAAGCTTTCTTT. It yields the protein CAWSTGRTEAFF.

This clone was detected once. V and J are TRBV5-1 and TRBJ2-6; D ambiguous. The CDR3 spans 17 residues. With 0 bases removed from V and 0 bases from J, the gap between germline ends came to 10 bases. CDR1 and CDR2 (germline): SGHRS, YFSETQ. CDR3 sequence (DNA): TGCGCCAGCAGCTTGGAGTTCCACAGCTCTGGGGCCAACGTCCTGACTTTC. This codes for CASSLEFHSSGANVLTF. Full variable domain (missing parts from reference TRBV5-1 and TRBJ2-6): KAGVTQTPRYLIKTRGQQVTLSCSPISGHRSVSWYQQTPGQGLQFLFEYFSETQRNKGNFPGRFSGRQFSNSRSEMNVSTLELGDSALYLCASSLEFHSSGANVLTFGAGSRLTVL.

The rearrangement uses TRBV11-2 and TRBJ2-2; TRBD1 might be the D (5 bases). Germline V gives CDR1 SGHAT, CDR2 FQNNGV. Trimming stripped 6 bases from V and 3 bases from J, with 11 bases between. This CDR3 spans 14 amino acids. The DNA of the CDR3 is TGTGCCAGCAGTTTCCTCAGGGACACCGGGGAGCTGTTTTTT. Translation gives CASSFLRDTGELFF.

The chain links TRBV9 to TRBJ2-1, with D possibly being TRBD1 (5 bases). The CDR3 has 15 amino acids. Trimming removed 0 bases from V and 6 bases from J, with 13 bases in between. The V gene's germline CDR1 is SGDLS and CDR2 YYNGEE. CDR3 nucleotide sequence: TGTGCCAGCAGCGTAGCAGGACACCCATCCAATGAGCAGTTCTTC. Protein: CASSVAGHPSNEQFF.

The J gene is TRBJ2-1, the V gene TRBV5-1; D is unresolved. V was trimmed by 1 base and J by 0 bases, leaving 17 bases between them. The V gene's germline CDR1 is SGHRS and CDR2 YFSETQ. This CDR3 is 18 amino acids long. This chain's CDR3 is CASSLSLMIRSSYNEQFF. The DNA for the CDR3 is TGCGCCAGCAGCTTGAGTCTAATGATCCGAAGCTCCTACAATGAGCAGTTCTTC.

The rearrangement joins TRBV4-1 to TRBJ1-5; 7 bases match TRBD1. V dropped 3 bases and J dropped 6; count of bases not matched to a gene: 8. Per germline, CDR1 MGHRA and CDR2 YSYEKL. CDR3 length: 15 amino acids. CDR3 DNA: TGCGCCAGCAGCCAGACAGGGCAAAGGGGTCAGCCCCAGCATTTT. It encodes CASSQTGQRGQPQHF.

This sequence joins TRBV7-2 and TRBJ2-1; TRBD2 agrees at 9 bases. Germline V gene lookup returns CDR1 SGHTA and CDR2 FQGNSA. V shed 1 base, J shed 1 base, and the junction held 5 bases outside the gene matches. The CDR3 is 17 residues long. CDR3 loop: CASSLVLAGLSYNEQFF. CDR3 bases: TGTGCCAGCAGCTTAGTTCTAGCGGGGCTATCCTACAATGAGCAGTTCTTC.

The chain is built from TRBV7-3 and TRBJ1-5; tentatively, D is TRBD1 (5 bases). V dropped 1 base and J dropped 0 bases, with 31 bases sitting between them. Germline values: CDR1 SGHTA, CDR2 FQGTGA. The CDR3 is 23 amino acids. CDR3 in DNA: TGTGCCAGCAGCTTAAGGGCCAGCCTCGGGGAGGTGGGGGTCCTCTATAGCAATCAGCCCCAGCATTTT. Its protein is CASSLRASLGEVGVLYSNQPQHF. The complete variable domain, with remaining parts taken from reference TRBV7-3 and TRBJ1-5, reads GAGVSQTPSNKVTEKGKYVELRCDPISGHTALYWYRQSLGQGPEFLIYFQGTGAADDSGLPNDRFFAVRPEGSVSTLKIQRTERGDSAVYLCASSLRASLGEVGVLYSNQPQHFGDGTRLSIL.

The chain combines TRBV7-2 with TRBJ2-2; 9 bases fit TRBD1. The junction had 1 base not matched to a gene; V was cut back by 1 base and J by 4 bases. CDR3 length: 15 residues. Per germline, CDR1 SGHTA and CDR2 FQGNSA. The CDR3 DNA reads TGTGCCAGCAGCTTAGTGACAGGGGGCACCGGGGAGCTGTTTTTT. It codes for CASSLVTGGTGELFF. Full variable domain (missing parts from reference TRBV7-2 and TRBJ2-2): GAGVSQSPSNKVTEKGKDVELRCDPISGHTALYWYRQSLGQGLEFLIYFQGNSAPDKSGLPSDRFSAERTGGSVSTLTIQRTQQEDSAVYLCASSLVTGGTGELFFGEGSRLTVL.

The CDR3 region is CASSYTGGPTEAFF. For the CDR3, the DNA is TGTGCCAGCAGTTACACAGGGGGCCCCACTGAAGCTTTCTTT. The rearrangement joins TRBV6-6 to TRBJ1-1; 9 nucleotides match TRBD1. This CDR3 has 14 amino acids. V lost 2 bases and J lost 4; bases outside the gene matches: 2. Germline CDR1 MNHNY, CDR2 SVGAGI (reference sequence).

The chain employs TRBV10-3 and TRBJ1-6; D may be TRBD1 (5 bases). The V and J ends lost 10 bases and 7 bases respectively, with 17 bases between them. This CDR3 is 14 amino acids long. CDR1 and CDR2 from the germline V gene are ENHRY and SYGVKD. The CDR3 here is CATGRLAGNSPLHF. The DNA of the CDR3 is TGTGCCACCGGAAGGTTGGCAGGGAATTCACCCCTCCACTTT.

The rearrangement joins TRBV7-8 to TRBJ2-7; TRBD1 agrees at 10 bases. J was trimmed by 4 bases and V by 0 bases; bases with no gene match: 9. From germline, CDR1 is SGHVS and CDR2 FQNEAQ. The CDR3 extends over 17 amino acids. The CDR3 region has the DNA TGTGCCAGCAGCTTAGCTCATAACCGACAGGGGGCGTACGAGCAGTACTTC. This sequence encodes CASSLAHNRQGAYEQYF.

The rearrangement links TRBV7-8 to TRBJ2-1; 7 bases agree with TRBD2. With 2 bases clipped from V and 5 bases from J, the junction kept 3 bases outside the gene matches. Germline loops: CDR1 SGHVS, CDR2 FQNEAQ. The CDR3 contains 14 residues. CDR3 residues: CASSLSGANNEQFF. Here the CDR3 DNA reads TGTGCCAGCAGCTTAAGCGGGGCTAACAATGAGCAGTTCTTC.

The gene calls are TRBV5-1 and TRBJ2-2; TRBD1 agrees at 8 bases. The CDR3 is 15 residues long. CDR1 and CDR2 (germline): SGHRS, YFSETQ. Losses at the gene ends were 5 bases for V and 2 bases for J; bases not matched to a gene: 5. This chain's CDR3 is CASRSGTGNTGELFF. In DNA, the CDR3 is TGCGCCAGCAGGTCCGGGACAGGCAACACCGGGGAGCTGTTTTTT.

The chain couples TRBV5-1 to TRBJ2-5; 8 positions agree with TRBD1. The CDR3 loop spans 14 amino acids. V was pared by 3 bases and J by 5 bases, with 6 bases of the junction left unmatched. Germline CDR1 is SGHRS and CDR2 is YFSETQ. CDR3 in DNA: TGCGCCAGCAGCTCCGGACAGGGTCGTGAGACCCAGTACTTC. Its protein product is CASSSGQGRETQYF.

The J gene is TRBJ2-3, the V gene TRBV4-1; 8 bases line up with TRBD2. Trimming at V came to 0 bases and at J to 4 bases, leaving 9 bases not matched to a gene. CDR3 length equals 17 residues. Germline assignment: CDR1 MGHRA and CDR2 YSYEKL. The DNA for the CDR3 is TGCGCCAGCAGCCAAGATTCGTGGGGACTAGAGGCAGATACGCAGTATTTT. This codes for CASSQDSWGLEADTQYF.

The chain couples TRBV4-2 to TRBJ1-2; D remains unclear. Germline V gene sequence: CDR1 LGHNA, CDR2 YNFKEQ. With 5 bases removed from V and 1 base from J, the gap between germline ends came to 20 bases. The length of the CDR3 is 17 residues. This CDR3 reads CASSTPEGQQYNYGYTF. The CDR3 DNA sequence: TGTGCCAGCAGCACGCCGGAGGGCCAACAGTATAACTATGGCTACACCTTC.